This is a list of T cell receptor beta chains from one sample in a study of shared clonotypes between healthy human individuals. This table comes from immunoSEQ multiplex PCR, and its TCRdb copy is limited to in-frame clones, with some not included. The sample yields 2 million to 2.5 million clones, about 90% seen once. The source material was naive CD4+ T cells from PBMCs. The receptors stem from a man younger than 35 in good health. Some clones in this sample may be carry-over from other donors' samples. CDR3s include the opening cysteine and the closing phenylalanine or tryptophan. The D gene is left open where the match is weak.

>-|TRBJ2-2|TRBV6-1
CASSEIFTGELFF
>TRBD1|TRBJ2-5|TRBV5-4
CASSLSAGGTGGETQYF
>-|TRBJ2-3|TRBV10-2
CASSDRRGNTQYF
>-|TRBJ2-1|TRBV28
CASSLVGGRTDNEQFF
>-|TRBJ1-1|TRBV7-3
CASSLTSEYEAFF
>TRBD1|TRBJ2-7|TRBV28
CASRVPGQGHEQYF
>TRBD1|TRBJ1-2|TRBV7-2
CASSLLISWDRSYGYTF
>-|TRBJ2-5|TRBV19
CASSTPRGAGETQYF
>-|TRBJ2-1|TRBV11-2
CASSLGVGANEQFF
>-|TRBJ2-5|TRBV11-2
CASSPPAGETQYF
>-|TRBJ2-5|TRBV11-3
CASSLGQTDGETQYF
>TRBD2|TRBJ2-5|TRBV5-4
CASSSTSGRGETQYF
>-|TRBJ1-5|TRBV5-1
CASSFSSNQPQHF
>-|TRBJ1-5|TRBV28
CASSLRDRQPQHF
>-|TRBJ2-7|TRBV5-8
CASSLGQSSYEQYF
>-|TRBJ1-4|TRBV28
CASSFVASGGEKLFF
>TRBD2|TRBJ2-7|TRBV7-9
CASSTAALAGGPYEQYF
>-|TRBJ2-7|TRBV7-8
CASSLGQKQYF
>-|TRBJ2-7|TRBV5-1
CASSFTLTGSNSYEQYF
>TRBD1|TRBJ2-5|TRBV5-1
CASSPGQGGETQYF
>-|TRBJ2-5|TRBV27
CASSLDGQETQYF
>TRBD1|TRBJ2-1|TRBV18
CASSSSTGRGYNEQFF
>-|TRBJ2-1|TRBV5-4
CASSLASDSYNEQFF
>TRBD1|TRBJ1-6|TRBV7-9
CASSGQGHNSPLHF
>-|TRBJ1-1|TRBV29-1
CSVVRRTEAFF
>-|TRBJ1-3|TRBV5-1
CASSLERTADTIYF
>-|TRBJ2-5|TRBV11-2
CASSLDPGQETQYF
>-|TRBJ2-1|TRBV4-1
CASSQERTAVTYNEQFF
>TRBD2|TRBJ2-7|TRBV14
CASSTRLAYLNEQYF
>TRBD1|TRBJ2-7|TRBV5-4
CASSPGQGPYYEQYF
>-|TRBJ1-1|TRBV28
CASSFGTEAFF
>-|TRBJ2-7|TRBV28
CASGPQGLKDEQYF
>TRBD2|TRBJ2-7|TRBV28
CASSQPSGRIREQYF
>-|TRBJ1-1|TRBV7-3
CASSLTKEGTEAFF
>-|TRBJ2-5|TRBV28
CASTPSGVTGETQYF
>TRBD1|TRBJ2-1|TRBV27
CASRRWTGGGDEQFF
>-|TRBJ2-5|TRBV11-3
CASSPGAGPKETQYF
>TRBD1|TRBJ2-5|TRBV5-4
CASSHVDRGYQETQYF
>-|TRBJ2-5|TRBV5-5
CASSLRPGTPPEETQYF
>TRBD2|TRBJ2-1|TRBV5-4
CASSLLAGVNEQFF
>TRBD2|TRBJ2-2|TRBV19
CASYLSGLAANTGELFF
>-|TRBJ2-1|TRBV5-4
CASSLAPNNEQFF
>-|TRBJ1-1|TRBV7-9
CASSLGSTATEAFF
>-|TRBJ1-4|TRBV7-9
CASSLQGHAEKLFF
>TRBD2|TRBJ2-7|TRBV27
CASSTRTSGGYEQYF
>TRBD2|TRBJ2-4|TRBV7-9
CASSLGAGEWAKNIQYF
>TRBD2|TRBJ2-7|TRBV7-2
CASSSSAIAGTNEQYF
>TRBD1|TRBJ2-7|TRBV20-1
CSATGILGQYF
>-|TRBJ2-3|TRBV2
CASHAQGGGTDTQYF
>-|TRBJ2-3|TRBV4-2
CASSPGGSTDTQYF
>-|TRBJ1-2|TRBV29-1
CSVVAGADDYGYTF
>-|TRBJ2-7|TRBV5-1
CASRPTEANREQYF
>-|TRBJ2-2|TRBV19
CASTSESQPSGELFF
>-|TRBJ2-7|TRBV6-6
CASSNRVYEQYF